A selection of T cell receptor beta chains follows, all from one sample in a study of identical twins. TCRdb reprocessed the 5' RACE reads via MiXCR and lists one record per CDR3 protein. The data contain 250,000 or so distinct CDR3 sequences, about 8.3% of them singletons. These data were also reused for a study on yellow fever vaccine responses in identical twins.

Sequenced material: CD8+ T cells sorted from blood. Source of these receptors: a woman between 18 and 30 years old in good health. The CDR3 runs from the conserved cysteine through the conserved F or W. Fields, in order: clone size, D gene, J gene, V gene, CDR3 DNA, CDR3 protein. D genes are given only for firm matches. Clone size is given for some rows only: seen once, a few or many times, or a class if the clone is expanded.

>-|TRBD2|TRBJ2-7|TRBV24-1
TGTGCCACCAGTGACTCGACTAGCGGGGTTTCCTACGAGCAGTACTTC
CATSDSTSGVSYEQYF
>few|TRBD2|TRBJ2-2|TRBV20-1
TGCAGTGCTAGAGATTTGGCAGAACTAGCGGGAGCCCCCGGGGAGCTGTTTTTT
CSARDLAELAGAPGELFF
>-|-|TRBJ2-7|TRBV5-1
TGCGCCAGCAGCCCCCCTGGCCGGGAGTCCTACGAGCAGTACTTC
CASSPPGRESYEQYF
>-|-|TRBJ1-2|TRBV12-1
TGTGCCAGCGGCCCCGGGATCGTCTATGGCTACACCTTC
CASGPGIVYGYTF
>-|-|TRBJ2-7|TRBV5-6
TGTGCCAGCAGCTTGGCCTCTCCTGGGCACGGATACTCCTACGAGCAGTACTTC
CASSLASPGHGYSYEQYF
>-|-|TRBJ1-5|TRBV27
TGTGCCAGCAGCCTAGGATCGGCTCAGCCCCAGCATTTT
CASSLGSAQPQHF
>few|-|TRBJ2-3|TRBV4-3
TGCGCCAGCAGCCAAGATCGAGTGGGGGCTAGAAGGTCAGATACGCAGTATTTT
CASSQDRVGARRSDTQYF
>once|TRBD2|TRBJ2-7|TRBV25-1
TGTGCCAGCAGTGAATCCCCCAACCCCTTCCGCGGGAGTATTCCCTACGAGCAGTACTTC
CASSESPNPFRGSIPYEQYF
>few|-|TRBJ2-7|TRBV4-3
TGCGCCAGCAGCCAAGAGCACTCTACCTACGAGCAGTACTTC
CASSQEHSTYEQYF
>-|-|TRBJ2-5|TRBV30
TGTGCCTGGACGGGCGCCGGGCAAGAGACCCAGTACTTC
CAWTGAGQETQYF
>few|TRBD2|TRBJ2-1|TRBV3-1
TGTGCCAGCAGCCAAGATCCGGGACTAGCGGGGGGGTACGCCTACAATGAGCAGTTCTTC
CASSQDPGLAGGYAYNEQFF
>-|TRBD1|TRBJ2-2|TRBV29-1
TGCAGCGCGACAGGGGCGAACACCGGGGAGCTGTTTTTT
CSATGANTGELFF
>-|-|TRBJ2-6|TRBV14
TGTGCCAGCAGCCAGATAAGAGTCTCGTACCAGGGAACTACACTGAGCTCTGGGGCCAACGTCCTGACTTTC
CASSQIRVSYQGTTLSSGANVLTF
>few|-|TRBJ1-1|TRBV7-9
TGTGCCAGCAGCCATGGGGCCACTGAAGCTTTCTTT
CASSHGATEAFF
>few|-|TRBJ2-3|TRBV4-3
TGCGCCAGCAGCCAAGACAACCAACAGGGCGGTACAGATACGCAGTATTTT
CASSQDNQQGGTDTQYF
>-|TRBD1|TRBJ2-7|TRBV7-2
TGTGCCAGCAGCTTAGGACAGGGGGGACCCTACGAGCAGTACTTC
CASSLGQGGPYEQYF
>-|TRBD2|TRBJ2-3|TRBV5-1
TGCGCCAGCAGCTTGGTAGCGGGGGGGTTTGGGTCAGATACGCAGTATTTT
CASSLVAGGFGSDTQYF
>-|-|TRBJ2-3|TRBV4-1
TGCGCCAGCTCACCAATAAGGTCGGATACGCAGTATTTT
CASSPIRSDTQYF
>-|-|TRBJ2-3|TRBV9
TGTGCCAGCAGCGTAGGATTAGCTCTCACAGATACGCAGTATTTT
CASSVGLALTDTQYF
>few|-|TRBJ2-2|TRBV20-1
TGCAGTGCTAGAGCCCGGACACCGAACACCGGGGAGCTGTTTTTT
CSARARTPNTGELFF
>-|-|TRBJ2-5|TRBV11-3
TGTGCCAGCAGCTTAGCCCAGGGGCCTAAAGAGACCCAGTACTTC
CASSLAQGPKETQYF
>-|-|TRBJ1-1|TRBV6-2/TRBV6-3
TGTGCCAGCAGTTACAGTCTAATCACTGAAGCTTTCTTT
CASSYSLITEAFF
>-|-|TRBJ2-7|TRBV7-2
TGTGCCAGCAGCTTAGAGGGAGACTCCTACGAGCAGTACTTC
CASSLEGDSYEQYF
>-|-|TRBJ1-1|TRBV20-1
TGCAGTGCCCTAGACAGGAAAGGGATGAACACTGAAGCTTTCTTT
CSALDRKGMNTEAFF
>many|-|TRBJ2-5|TRBV7-8
TGTGCCAGCACGGCGGGGCCATATCAAGAGACCCAGTACTTC
CASTAGPYQETQYF
>-|-|TRBJ2-2|TRBV7-8
TGTGCCAGCAACACCCTCGGGGGGCCTAACACCGGGGAGCTGTTTTTT
CASNTLGGPNTGELFF
>-|TRBD2|TRBJ2-2|TRBV2
TGTGCCAGCAGTGACGAGCGGGGGGGCGACACCGGGGAGCTGTTTTTT
CASSDERGGDTGELFF
>-|-|TRBJ1-2|TRBV14
TGTGCCAGCAGCCAAGATCGTCAGGAGAAGCGAAGTAACTATGGCTACACCTTC
CASSQDRQEKRSNYGYTF
>-|-|TRBJ2-7|TRBV6-2/TRBV6-3
TGTGCCAGCAGTTACCCCTCCGCGGTAGGAGACTACGAGCAGTACTTC
CASSYPSAVGDYEQYF
>many|TRBD2|TRBJ2-1|TRBV14
TGTGCCAGCAGCTCCAAGGGTAGCGGGAGTAAGAATGAGCAGTTCTTC
CASSSKGSGSKNEQFF
>-|TRBD2|TRBJ2-7|TRBV10-3
TGTGCCATCAGCGCCACTAGCGAGAATTCCCCCTACGAGCAGTACTTC
CAISATSENSPYEQYF
>many|-|TRBJ2-1|TRBV7-8
TGTGCCAGCAGCTTAGTGGGCAGTTACAATGAGCAGTTCTTC
CASSLVGSYNEQFF
>many|-|TRBJ2-1|TRBV6-4
TGTGCCAGCAGTGACGCCTCCTACAATGAGCAGTTCTTC
CASSDASYNEQFF
>many|TRBD2|TRBJ2-3|TRBV4-3
TGCGCCAGCAGCCAAGATTTAATAGCGGGAGGGCCCTCAGATACGCAGTATTTT
CASSQDLIAGGPSDTQYF
>few|-|TRBJ1-2|TRBV3-1
TGTGCCAGCAGCCCCGACATAGTCGCTAACTATGGCTACACCTTC
CASSPDIVANYGYTF
>few|-|TRBJ1-2|TRBV20-1
TGCAGTGCTAGTCTGCAGGAATCGAACTATGGCTACACCTTC
CSASLQESNYGYTF
>many|TRBD2|TRBJ2-5|TRBV15
TGTGCCACCAGAAACCCCCGGGGGGGCGTGGAGACCCAGTACTTC
CATRNPRGGVETQYF
>few|-|TRBJ2-3|TRBV5-1
TGCGCCAGCAGCCCGGACGACCCAAAGGCAGATACGCAGTATTTT
CASSPDDPKADTQYF
>-|-|TRBJ2-1|TRBV28
TGTGCCAGCAGTTCCAGGGCTTCGAGCTCCTACAATGAGCAGTTCTTC
CASSSRASSSYNEQFF
>few|-|TRBJ1-2|TRBV5-5
TGTGCCAGCACCCTTGGAGGGGCGAGAGGCTACACCTTC
CASTLGGARGYTF
>few|TRBD2|TRBJ2-5|TRBV6-1
TGTGCCAGCAGGAGTCCCGGGACTAGCGGGGGGACTCAAGAGACCCAGTACTTC
CASRSPGTSGGTQETQYF
>few|-|TRBJ2-1|TRBV19
TGTGCCGGTAGTATAGTGCCTAGCGAGAGAGGCTGGGGGTACAATGAGCAGTTCTTC
CAGSIVPSERGWGYNEQFF